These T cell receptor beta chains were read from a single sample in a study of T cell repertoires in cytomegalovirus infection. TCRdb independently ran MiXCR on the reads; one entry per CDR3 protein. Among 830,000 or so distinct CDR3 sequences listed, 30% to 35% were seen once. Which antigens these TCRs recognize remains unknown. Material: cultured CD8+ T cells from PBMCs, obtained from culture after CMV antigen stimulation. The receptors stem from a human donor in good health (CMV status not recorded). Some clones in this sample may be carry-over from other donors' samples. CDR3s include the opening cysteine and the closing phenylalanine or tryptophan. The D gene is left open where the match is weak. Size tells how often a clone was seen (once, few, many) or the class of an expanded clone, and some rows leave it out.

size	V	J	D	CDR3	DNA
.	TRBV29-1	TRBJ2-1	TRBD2	CSVEVLPTSGGDEQFF	TGCAGCGTTGAAGTACTACCGACTAGCGGGGGGGATGAGCAGTTCTTC
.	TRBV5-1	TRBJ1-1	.	CASSGGFLAFF	TGCGCCAGCAGCGGAGGTTTCCTCGCTTTCTTT
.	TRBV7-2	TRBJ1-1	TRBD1	CASSLAGDRTEAFF	TGTGCCAGCAGCTTAGCAGGGGACAGGACCGAAGCTTTCTTT
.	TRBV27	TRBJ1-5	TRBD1	CASSHRGGPYSNQPQHF	TGTGCCAGCAGTCACAGGGGGGGCCCTTATAGCAATCAGCCCCAGCATTTT
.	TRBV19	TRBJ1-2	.	CATNLSPGSYGYTF	TGTGCCACCAATTTAAGCCCAGGTTCCTATGGCTACACCTTC
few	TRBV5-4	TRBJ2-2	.	CASMGPRVTGELFF	TGTGCCAGCATGGGGCCCCGGGTCACCGGGGAGCTGTTTTTT
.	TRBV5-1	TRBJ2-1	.	CASSLWERSYNEQFF	TGCGCCAGCAGCTTGTGGGAGCGATCCTACAATGAGCAGTTCTTC
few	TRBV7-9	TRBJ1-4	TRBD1	CASSPAGQGRLFF	TGTGCCAGCAGCCCAGCGGGACAGGGGAGACTGTTTTTT
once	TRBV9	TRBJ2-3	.	CASSVGLGGAPTDTQYF	TGTGCCAGCAGCGTAGGATTGGGGGGGGCCCCCACAGATACGCAGTATTTT
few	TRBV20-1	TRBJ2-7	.	CSARVPDGRYEQYF	TGCAGTGCTAGAGTTCCTGACGGACGCTACGAGCAGTACTTC
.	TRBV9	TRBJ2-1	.	CASSGNRARDEQFF	TGTGCCAGCAGCGGGAACAGGGCTCGGGATGAGCAGTTCTTC
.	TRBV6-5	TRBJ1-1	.	CASSYSRRGPSMNTEAFF	TGTGCCAGCAGTTACTCGCGGAGGGGACCCTCCATGAACACTGAAGCTTTCTTT
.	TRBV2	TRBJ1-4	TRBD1	CASTTWPGGDEKLFF	TGTGCCAGCACAACTTGGCCAGGGGGAGATGAAAAACTGTTTTTT
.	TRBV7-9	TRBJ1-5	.	CASKGENQPQHF	TGTGCCAGCAAAGGGGAAAATCAGCCCCAGCATTTT
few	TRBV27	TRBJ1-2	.	CASSLGAPRHNGYTF	TGTGCCAGCAGTCTAGGTGCCCCGAGACACAATGGCTACACCTTC
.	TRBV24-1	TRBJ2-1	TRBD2	CATSESSGGYNEQFF	TGTGCCACCAGTGAATCTAGCGGGGGATACAATGAGCAGTTCTTC
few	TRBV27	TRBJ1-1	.	CASGQELNTEAFF	TGTGCCAGCGGGCAGGAGCTGAACACTGAAGCTTTCTTT
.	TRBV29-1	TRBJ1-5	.	CSVEVDSNQPQHF	TGCAGCGTTGAAGTGGATAGCAATCAGCCCCAGCATTTT
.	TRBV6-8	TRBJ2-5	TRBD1	CASSYSRTGGLETQYF	TGTGCCAGCAGTTACTCGAGGACAGGGGGCTTGGAGACCCAGTACTTC
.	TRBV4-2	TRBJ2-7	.	CASSQDWDRRRYEQYF	TGTGCCAGCAGCCAAGATTGGGACCGCCGAAGGTACGAGCAGTACTTC
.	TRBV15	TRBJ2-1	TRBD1	CATSSGPGQGKNEQFF	TGTGCCACCAGCAGTGGTCCGGGACAGGGGAAGAATGAGCAGTTCTTC
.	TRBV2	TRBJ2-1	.	CATWSPRGSNEQFF	TGTGCCACCTGGTCGCCCAGGGGTTCCAATGAGCAGTTCTTC